One and the same sample provided the 16 T cell receptor beta chains below, sequenced in a study of T cell responses to AZD1222 COVID-19 vaccine. Produced via immunoSEQ multiplex PCR; TCRdb's table is partial and in-frame only. The sample lists about 140,000 clones; roughly 92% were seen once. The sequencing here drew on peripheral blood, taken 28 days after the second AZD1222 dose. Receptors were obtained from an adult who received the AZD1222 COVID-19 vaccine.

CDR3 DNA: TGTGCCAGCAGTGACTCGAAAAGGGAGGTAGCCTACGAGCAGTACTTC. Translating it yields CASSDSKREVAYEQYF. The chain couples TRBV6-4 to TRBJ2-7; tentatively, D is TRBD2 (6 bases). The germline CDR1 and CDR2 sequences are MRHNA and SNTAGT. This CDR3 has 16 amino acids. V was clipped by 0 bases and J by 2 bases, with 14 bases between them.

A remark on this clone: The identical CDR3 is also encoded by other nucleotide sequences in the sample. The chain employs TRBV7-2 and TRBJ1-6, with D possibly TRBD1 on 5 matching bases. This CDR3 region has 15 residues. Between the trimmed V and J ends, which lost 0 bases and 6 bases, there was a span of 9 bases. Germline assignment: CDR1 SGHTA and CDR2 FQGNSA. CDR3 amino acids: CASSLAGGGNSPLHF. CDR3 bases: TGTGCCAGCAGCTTAGCGGGGGGGGGTAATTCACCCCTCCACTTT.

The V and J genes are TRBV6-6 and TRBJ1-5; the D is unclear. This CDR3 has 15 residues. V dropped 1 base and J dropped 5 bases, with 12 bases sitting between them. CDR1 and CDR2 (germline): MNHNY, SVGAGI (reference sequence). The CDR3 reads CASSYLDGADQPQHF. CDR3 bases: TGTGCCAGCAGTTACTTGGACGGTGCCGATCAGCCCCAGCATTTT.

This sequence joins TRBV5-6 and TRBJ2-1; D is perhaps TRBD1 or TRBD2 (5 bases each). This CDR3 contains 17 residues. V lost 4 bases to trimming and J lost 0 bases, with 17 bases between them. CDR1 is SGHDT, CDR2 YYEEEE, per germline. The CDR3 sequence is CASSRLRGPSSYNEQFF. The CDR3 DNA reads TGTGCCAGCAGCCGTCTGAGGGGTCCTAGCTCCTACAATGAGCAGTTCTTC.

The chain recombines TRBV7-9 with TRBJ1-1; D uncertain. From germline, CDR1 is SEHNR and CDR2 FQNEAQ (reference sequence). The CDR3 extends over 14 amino acids. V lost 1 base and J 0 bases, leaving 6 bases between the germline ends. The CDR3 loop is CASSLGRLNTEAFF. The CDR3 DNA is TGTGCCAGCAGCTTAGGGCGCCTGAACACTGAAGCTTTCTTT.

In nucleotides, the CDR3 is TGTGCCAGCAGCCCCCCGGCGACGGCGAACACCGGGGAGCTGTTTTTT. This encodes CASSPPATANTGELFF. V is TRBV7-8 and J is TRBJ2-2; D remains ambiguous. The V gene lost 5 bases and the J gene lost 0 bases, with 13 bases spanning the gap. This CDR3 contains 16 residues. In germline, CDR1 is SGHVS, CDR2 FQNEAQ.

The genes are TRBV28 and TRBJ1-3, with 7 bases matching TRBD1. The CDR3 is made up of 18 amino acids. J lost 4 bases, V lost 3 bases, and 15 bases had no gene match. Germline lookup yields CDR1 MDHEN and CDR2 SYDVKM. For the CDR3, the DNA is TGTGCCAGCAGTTTCCACAGGGGCTCGCTGTTAGACGGAAACACCATATATTTT. Residues: CASSFHRGSLLDGNTIYF.

J is TRBJ2-5 and V is TRBV5-6; no definite D call. This CDR3 contains 14 residues. CDR1 SGHDT and CDR2 YYEEEE come from the germline V gene. Trimming took 0 bases from V and 4 from J, leaving 10 bases between them. The CDR3 region has the DNA TGTGCCAGCAGCTTGGTAGCCCTTGGAGAGACCCAGTACTTC. As protein: CASSLVALGETQYF.

V and J are TRBV2 and TRBJ1-1; D might be TRBD1 (5 bases). The germline V and J ends were trimmed by 3 bases and 0 bases, with 8 bases remaining between them. Germline assignment: CDR1 SNHLY and CDR2 FYNNEI. The CDR3 has 14 residues. The CDR3 protein is CASSEGVMNTEAFF. CDR3 in DNA: TGTGCCAGCAGTGAGGGGGTGATGAACACTGAAGCTTTCTTT.

The rearrangement uses TRBV19 and TRBJ1-5; weak D call: TRBD1 (6 bases). Trimming removed 5 bases from V and 4 bases from J, with 9 bases in between. The CDR3 has 13 residues. The V gene's germline CDR1 is LNHDA and CDR2 SQIVND (reference sequence). The CDR3 here is CASSRTANQPQHF. The CDR3 coding sequence is TGTGCCAGTAGTCGGACAGCTAATCAGCCCCAGCATTTT.

The rearrangement joins TRBV6-5 to TRBJ1-1; a possible D gene is TRBD1 (5 bases). Looked up from germline, CDR1 is MNHEY and CDR2 is SVGAGI. CDR3 length equals 15 residues. Trimming left V 2 bases short and J 1 base short, with 11 bases between. The CDR3 is CASSYLGRGNTEAFF. CDR3 nucleotide sequence: TGTGCCAGCAGTTACCTAGGGAGGGGGAACACTGAAGCTTTCTTT.

This chain joins TRBV4-1 and TRBJ2-7; no firm D call. The V end was cut by 1 base, the J end by 5 bases, with 9 bases between. Looked up from germline, CDR1 is MGHRA and CDR2 is YSYEKL. There are 13 residues in the CDR3. In DNA form, the CDR3 reads TGCGCCAGCAGCCAAGGTCGGTGGGACGAGCAGTACTTC. Protein: CASSQGRWDEQYF.

This chain links TRBV7-9 with TRBJ1-3; the D gene is possibly TRBD1 (6 bases). Germline CDR1 reads SEHNR; CDR2 reads FQNEAQ (reference sequence). Trimming removed 2 bases at V and 2 bases at J, with 10 bases between. The CDR3 runs 15 residues. The CDR3 reads CASSLPGAAGNTIYF. DNA of the CDR3: TGTGCCAGCAGCTTACCAGGGGCGGCTGGAAACACCATATATTTT.

The V and J genes are TRBV7-3 and TRBJ2-2, with 8 nucleotides matching TRBD2. CDR1 and CDR2 (germline): SGHTA, FQGTGA. V was pared by 7 bases and J by 7 bases, with 17 bases of the junction left unmatched. This CDR3 comprises 17 residues. CDR3 in DNA: TGTGCCAGCAACCAATCCCCAGAGCGGGAGTGGGACGGGGAGCTGTTTTTT. Amino acid sequence: CASNQSPEREWDGELFF.

CDR3 nucleotide sequence: TGTGCCAACGACGCCAGGGGGATCCTGGTGAATGAGCAGTTCTTC. It is translated as CANDARGILVNEQFF. This rearrangement joins TRBV2 to TRBJ2-1; the match to TRBD1 covers 7 bases. Trimming at V came to 10 bases and at J to 7 bases, leaving 16 bases not matched to a gene. This CDR3 comprises 15 residues. Germline V lookup: CDR1 SNHLY, CDR2 FYNNEI.

This chain links TRBV28 with TRBJ2-1; D call uncertain. This CDR3 spans 11 amino acids. Germline V gene data show CDR1 as MDHEN and CDR2 as SYDVKM. V lost 5 bases and J lost 5, with 4 bases in between. This CDR3 is CASSPNNEQFF. The CDR3 nucleotides read TGTGCCAGCAGTCCCAACAATGAGCAGTTCTTC.